This passage covers 29 T cell receptor beta chains from one sample sequenced in a study of early T cells in non-severe SARS-CoV-2 infection. TCRdb fed the 5' RACE reads into MiXCR, producing one record per CDR3 protein. The table records about 60,000 distinct CDR3 sequences, around 6% of them present only once. The sample was whole blood. Receptor source: an adult who was a healthcare worker with PCR-confirmed SARS-CoV-2 infection or an uninfected control (not recorded which).

This clonotype was counted many times. This rearrangement joins TRBV20-1 to TRBJ1-1; D remains ambiguous. CDR1 DFQATT and CDR2 SNEGSKA come from the germline V gene (reference sequence). The CDR3 is 13 residues long. V gave up 0 bases and J gave up 1 base, with 6 bases separating them. Written as DNA, the CDR3 is TGCAGTGCTAGAGAGCTGTGGAACACTGAAGCTTTCTTT. Translation: CSARELWNTEAFF.

This clonotype showed up many times. The V and J genes are TRBV14 and TRBJ2-1; D may be TRBD2 (6 bases). This CDR3 region has 16 residues. Germline assignment: CDR1 SGHDN and CDR2 FVKESK. V lost 2 bases and J lost 1, with 12 bases in between. CDR3 DNA: TGTGCCAGCAGCCAACGTTACGGGGGATCCTACAATGAGCAGTTCTTC. Its protein product is CASSQRYGGSYNEQFF.

The gene calls are TRBV4-1 and TRBJ1-1; no clear D. The length of the CDR3 is 15 residues. Per germline, CDR1 MGHRA and CDR2 YSYEKL. Trimming left V 0 bases short and J 4 bases short, with 12 bases between. The CDR3 spells CASSQDLGLFTEAFF. The CDR3 nucleotides read TGCGCCAGCAGCCAAGATTTAGGGTTGTTCACTGAAGCTTTCTTT.

This clonotype was counted at least ten times. CDR3: CASSLGLAGGGGEQFF. CDR3 DNA sequence: TGTGCCAGCAGCCTGGGACTAGCGGGAGGTGGAGGTGAGCAGTTCTTC. V usage is TRBV4-2 and J usage is TRBJ2-1; 15 bases map to TRBD2. Germline V lookup: CDR1 LGHNA, CDR2 YNFKEQ. This CDR3 region has 16 residues. Trimming took 4 bases from V and 9 from J; bases not matched to a gene: 7.

This clonotype was counted at least ten times. The V and J genes are TRBV7-9 and TRBJ2-7, with TRBD1 identical over 9 bases. Losses at the gene ends were 0 bases for V and 3 bases for J; bases not matched to a gene: 9. Germline V gene data show CDR1 as SEHNR and CDR2 as FQNEAQ (reference sequence). CDR3 length equals 17 residues. The CDR3 is CASSLAPGQGNNYEQYF. The CDR3, as DNA: TGTGCCAGCAGCTTAGCACCTGGACAGGGGAATAACTACGAGCAGTACTTC.

This clonotype showed up many times. This chain joins TRBV6-6 and TRBJ1-5; 8 nucleotides match TRBD1. CDR3 length equals 15 residues. CDR1 and CDR2 from the germline V gene are MNHNY and SVGAGI (reference sequence). V lost 7 bases to trimming and J lost 6 bases; unmatched junction nucleotides: 11. The CDR3 region is CASTTQGVSGQPQHF. As DNA, the CDR3 is TGTGCCAGCACCACACAGGGGGTCTCGGGTCAGCCCCAGCATTTT.

This clonotype was observed many times. The rearrangement links TRBV12-3 or TRBV12-4 to TRBJ2-5; D gene ambiguous. V was cut by 2 bases and J by 1 base, with 8 bases left in between. The CDR3 totals 14 residues. The CDR3 nucleotides read TGTGCCAGCAGTTTACGGCGGATCCAAGAGACCCAGTACTTC. Translating gives CASSLRRIQETQYF.

This clonotype was counted a few times. The rearrangement joins TRBV5-5 to TRBJ2-1; TRBD2 matches 12 bases. The CDR3 extends over 15 amino acids. The V gene's germline CDR1 is SGHKS and CDR2 YYEKEE (reference sequence). V lost 3 bases, J lost 8 bases, and 6 bases stayed unmatched. CDR3 amino acids: CASSSLAGGPYEQFF. The DNA of the CDR3 is TGTGCCAGCAGCTCCCTAGCGGGAGGGCCCTATGAGCAGTTCTTC.

This clonotype was recorded at least ten times. This rearrangement joins TRBV7-9 to TRBJ2-3; TRBD2 is a possible D gene (6 bases). The CDR3 totals 13 residues. The germline V and J ends were trimmed by 8 bases and 1 base, with 10 bases remaining between them. CDR1 is SEHNR, CDR2 FQNEAQ, per germline (reference sequence). The CDR3 region has the DNA TGTGCCAGCCCCGGCGGGGGCACAGATACGCAGTATTTT. This translates into CASPGGGTDTQYF. Combining the CDR3 with reference TRBV7-9 and TRBJ2-3 gives the whole variable domain DTGVSQNPRHKITKRGQNVTFRCDPISEHNRLYWYRQTLGQGPEFLTYFQNEAQLEKSRLLSDRFSAERPKGSFSTLEIQRTEQGDSAMYLCASPGGGTDTQYFGPGTRLTVL.

This clonotype was counted ten times or more. The chain employs TRBV10-2 and TRBJ2-1, with 8 bases fitting TRBD2. This CDR3 contains 12 residues. From germline, CDR1 is WSHSY and CDR2 SAAADI. V lost 6 bases to trimming and J lost 7 bases; unmatched junction nucleotides: 2. The CDR3 sequence: CASRGLANEQFF. The CDR3 region has the DNA TGCGCCAGCAGAGGACTAGCAAATGAGCAGTTCTTC.

Only a few counts were recorded for this clonotype. The chain recombines TRBV11-3 with TRBJ1-2; D may be TRBD1 (5 bases). The length of the CDR3 is 17 residues. The germline V and J ends were trimmed by 1 base and 4 bases, with 19 bases remaining between them. Germline loops: CDR1 SGHNT, CDR2 YENEEA. The CDR3: CASSLVAGTSSIYGYTF. The CDR3 bases are TGTGCCAGCAGCTTAGTGGCCGGGACGTCGTCCATCTATGGCTACACCTTC. Full variable domain (outside the CDR3, taken from reference TRBV11-3 and TRBJ1-2): EAGVVQSPRYKIIEKKQPVAFWCNPISGHNTLYWYLQNLGQGPELLIRYENEEAVDDSQLPKDRFSAERLKGVDSTLKIQPAELGDSAVYLCASSLVAGTSSIYGYTFGSGTRLTVV.

This clonotype was picked up many times. The CDR3 here is CASSSKAYIEAFF. The CDR3 coding sequence is TGTGCCAGCAGTTCTAAGGCCTACATTGAAGCTTTCTTT. The gene calls are TRBV6-5 and TRBJ1-1; D ambiguous. Trimming stripped 4 bases from V and 7 bases from J, with 13 bases between. Germline V CDR1 and CDR2: MNHEY, SVGAGI. This CDR3 contains 13 residues.

This clonotype was counted ten times or more. The V and J genes are TRBV18 and TRBJ1-4; 8 bases fit TRBD1. CDR1 is KGHSH, CDR2 LQKENI, per germline. The CDR3 extends over 15 amino acids. Losses at the gene ends were 2 bases for V and 8 bases for J; bases not matched to a gene: 7. This CDR3 reads CASSPGQGWDEKLFF. In DNA form, the CDR3 reads TGTGCCAGCTCACCAGGACAGGGTTGGGACGAAAAACTGTTTTTT.

This clonotype was observed at least ten times. This chain connects TRBV7-2 to TRBJ1-1; 10 positions agree with TRBD1. CDR3 length equals 15 residues. With V trimmed by 1 base and J by 12 bases, 11 bases remained unmatched. Germline CDR1 is SGHTA and CDR2 is FQGNSA. CDR3 residues: CASSLGWGQGPLTFF. CDR3 DNA: TGTGCCAGCAGCTTAGGTTGGGGACAGGGGCCCCTTACTTTCTTT.

This clonotype has a count of ten or more. The chain recombines TRBV20-1 with TRBJ1-1, with D uncertain. There are 13 residues in the CDR3. Germline-derived CDR1 and CDR2 are DFQATT and SNEGSKA (reference sequence). V gave up 6 bases and J gave up 4 bases, with 15 bases separating them. DNA of the CDR3: TGCAGTGCCACCGGGATTCCGGGCACTGAAGCTTTCTTT. Amino acids: CSATGIPGTEAFF.

As DNA, the CDR3 is TGTGCAAGTCGCTCGGGGCCGATCGAGCAGTACTTC. Translation gives CASRSGPIEQYF. The genes are TRBV12-2 and TRBJ2-7; the DNA was not used to check the table's D call, TRBD1. TRBV12-2 is listed as a pseudogene. The CDR3 has 12 amino acids.

This clonotype has a handful of counts. The chain couples TRBV5-4 to TRBJ1-6, with D perhaps matching TRBD1 (6 bases). V gave up 4 bases and J gave up 8 bases, with 19 bases separating them. The CDR3 sequence is 16 residues long. The germline V gene has CDR1 SGHNT and CDR2 YYREEE (reference sequence). CDR3 amino acids: CASSREVDSLYSPLHF. The DNA for the CDR3 is TGTGCCAGCAGCCGGGAGGTGGACAGCCTTTATTCACCCCTCCACTTT.

The table lists this clonotype with many counts. The rearrangement links TRBV4-3 to TRBJ1-5; TRBD1 might be the D (6 bases). The CDR3 runs 18 residues. V gave up 2 bases and J gave up 0 bases, with 17 bases separating them. The germline CDR1 and CDR2 sequences are LGHNA and YSLEER. CDR3 protein: CASSQRKDRKYSNQPQHF. CDR3 DNA sequence: TGCGCCAGCAGCCAAAGGAAGGACAGAAAATATAGCAATCAGCCCCAGCATTTT.

This clonotype was detected a few times. The chain has TRBV6-1 and TRBJ2-7; the match to TRBD2 covers 9 bases. Per germline, CDR1 MNHNS and CDR2 SASEGT. V trimming: 6 bases; J trimming: 4 bases; junction bases outside the gene matches: 10. CDR3 length: 15 amino acids. This chain's CDR3 is CASRAGAGGLYEQYF. Here the CDR3 DNA reads TGTGCCAGCAGAGCCGGGGCGGGAGGGCTGTACGAGCAGTACTTC.

This chain links TRBV5-1 with TRBJ2-7, with 7 bases matching TRBD1. The CDR3 consists of 14 residues. In germline, CDR1 is SGHRS, CDR2 YFSETQ. V gave up 4 bases and J gave up 1 base; unmatched junction bases: 5. The CDR3 sequence: CASSLPGQSYEQYF. In DNA, the CDR3 is TGCGCCAGCAGCCTTCCGGGACAGTCCTACGAGCAGTACTTC.

The genes are TRBV29-1 and TRBJ2-5, with D possibly TRBD1 on 7 matching bases. V shed 6 bases and J shed 5 bases, with 19 bases lying between them. Germline CDR1 SQVTM, CDR2 ANQGSEA. The CDR3 runs to 14 residues. The CDR3 is CSVSYRGGEETQYF. The CDR3, as DNA: TGCAGCGTCTCCTACAGGGGCGGGGAGGAGACCCAGTACTTC.

This clonotype was detected many times. The chain joins TRBV11-2 to TRBJ2-5; D unresolved. The CDR3 spans 11 residues. Trimming stripped 4 bases from V and 11 bases from J, with 11 bases between. From germline, CDR1 is SGHAT and CDR2 FQNNGV. CDR3 DNA: TGTGCCAGCAGCTCAGGCCAAAGGCAGTACTTC. It is translated as CASSSGQRQYF.

This clonotype was detected many times. The V gene is TRBV7-3, the J gene TRBJ2-6, with D unclear. The CDR3 loop spans 15 amino acids. V was shortened by 5 bases and J by 2 bases, with 10 bases between the two germline ends. Germline CDR1 SGHTA, CDR2 FQGTGA. The DNA of the CDR3 is TGTGCCAGCAGCCCCTCTCGAGCTGGGGCCAACGTCCTGACTTTC. Its protein product is CASSPSRAGANVLTF. The full variable domain, in which reference TRBV7-3 and TRBJ2-6 provide the parts outside the CDR3, is GAGVSQTPSNKVTEKGKYVELRCDPISGHTALYWYRQSLGQGPEFLIYFQGTGAADDSGLPNDRFFAVRPEGSVSTLKIQRTERGDSAVYLCASSPSRAGANVLTFGAGSRLTVL.

This clonotype was seen at least ten times. CDR3 DNA sequence: TGCGCCAGCAGCCCTGGGGACAGGGTGGGGGAGCAGTACTTC. The encoded protein is CASSPGDRVGEQYF. The rearrangement joins TRBV4-3 to TRBJ2-7, with 9 bases fitting TRBD1. This CDR3 comprises 14 residues. With V trimmed by 4 bases and J by 7 bases, 8 bases remained unmatched. In germline, CDR1 is LGHNA, CDR2 YSLEER.

This clonotype showed up many times. V and J are TRBV27 and TRBJ1-5, with D maybe TRBD1 (6 bases). Germline lookup yields CDR1 MNHEY and CDR2 SMNVEV (reference sequence). Trimming pared 6 bases from V and 2 bases from J, leaving 17 bases between. The CDR3 is made up of 16 amino acids. This CDR3 reads CASSQSTGIGNQPQHF. CDR3 nucleotides: TGTGCCAGCAGCCAATCGACAGGAATTGGCAATCAGCCCCAGCATTTT.

This clonotype has just a few counts. The chain links TRBV5-1 to TRBJ1-2; 8 nucleotides agree with TRBD1. The CDR3 is 14 residues long. Germline CDR1 is SGHRS and CDR2 is YFSETQ. V shed 5 bases, J shed 5 bases, and the junction held 8 bases outside the gene matches. The CDR3 DNA reads as TGCGCCAGCAGTGTACAGGGGGTTCTATATGGCTACACCTTC. Amino acids: CASSVQGVLYGYTF.

This clonotype was counted ten times or more. V gene TRBV5-1 combines with J gene TRBJ2-3; a possible D gene is TRBD2 (6 bases). V gave up 6 bases and J gave up 3 bases, with 11 bases separating them. Germline assignment: CDR1 SGHRS and CDR2 YFSETQ. The CDR3 has 13 amino acids. The CDR3 loop reads CASTLEGTDTQYF. CDR3 coding DNA: TGCGCCAGCACCCTGGAGGGTACAGATACGCAGTATTTT.

Many counts were recorded for this clonotype. V gene TRBV13 combines with J gene TRBJ2-1; 12 positions match TRBD2. This CDR3 comprises 14 residues. Germline-derived CDR1 and CDR2 are PRHDT and FYEKMQ (reference sequence). J was trimmed by 9 bases and V by 5 bases; bases with no gene match: 5. The CDR3 nucleotides are TGTGCCAGCAGCGCTAGCGGGGGGGCCGGTGAGCAGTTCTTC. It yields the protein CASSASGGAGEQFF.

The chain carries TRBV7-9 and TRBJ1-6; no clear D gene. The CDR3 has 16 amino acids. Trimming took off 6 bases at V and 3 bases at J, with 15 bases between the two ends. Germline CDR1 reads SEHNR; CDR2 reads FQNEAQ (reference sequence). The CDR3 reads CASRWSQRNYNSPLHF. As DNA, the CDR3 is TGTGCCAGCAGATGGAGTCAGAGAAACTATAATTCACCCCTCCACTTT.